What follows describes a single T cell receptor beta chain. The repertoire was sequenced with immunoSEQ multiplex PCR; TCRdb's copy has only in-frame clones and lacks some. The repertoire consists of some 120,000 clones, with nearly 95% occurring once and the leading ten covering about 2.6%. This entry is derived from a study of control samples from healthy donors and cancer patients. Germline CDR1 reads SEHNR; CDR2 reads FQNEAQ (reference sequence). CDR3 length: 14 amino acids. V gave up 1 base and J gave up 7 bases; unmatched junction bases: 4. J is TRBJ1-2 and V is TRBV7-9; TRBD1 agrees at 9 bases. The specimen was blood. The receptor was derived from a man aged 30-40 years in good health. CDR3: CASSLVTTGGGYTF. CDR3 sequence (DNA): TGTGCCAGCAGCTTAGTCACGACAGGGGGTGGCTACACCTTC.